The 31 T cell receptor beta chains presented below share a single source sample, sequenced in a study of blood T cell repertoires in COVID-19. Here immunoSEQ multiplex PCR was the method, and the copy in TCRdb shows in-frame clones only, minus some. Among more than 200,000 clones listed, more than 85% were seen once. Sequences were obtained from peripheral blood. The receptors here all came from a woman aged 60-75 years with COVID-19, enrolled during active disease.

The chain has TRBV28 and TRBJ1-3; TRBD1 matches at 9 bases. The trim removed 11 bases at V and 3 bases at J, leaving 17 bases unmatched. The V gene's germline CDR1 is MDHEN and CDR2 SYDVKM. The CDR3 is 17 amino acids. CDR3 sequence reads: CAHATGTGGGFGNTIYF. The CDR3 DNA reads TGTGCCCACGCCACCGGAACAGGGGGCGGATTTGGAAACACCATATATTTT.

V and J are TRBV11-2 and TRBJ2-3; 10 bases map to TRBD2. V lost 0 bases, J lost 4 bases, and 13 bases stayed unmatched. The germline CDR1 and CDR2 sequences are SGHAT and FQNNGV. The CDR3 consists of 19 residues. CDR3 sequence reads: CASSLDWIGSGRGSDTQYF. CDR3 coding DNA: TGTGCCAGCAGCTTAGATTGGATAGGAAGCGGGAGGGGGTCAGATACGCAGTATTTT.

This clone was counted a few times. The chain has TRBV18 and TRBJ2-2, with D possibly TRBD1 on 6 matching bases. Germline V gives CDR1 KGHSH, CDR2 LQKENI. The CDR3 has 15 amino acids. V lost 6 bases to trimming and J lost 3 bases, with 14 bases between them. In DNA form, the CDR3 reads TGTGCCAGCTCGTACAGAACAGGGCACACCGGGGAGCTGTTTTTT. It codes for CASSYRTGHTGELFF. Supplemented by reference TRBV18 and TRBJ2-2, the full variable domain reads NAGVMQNPRHLVRRRGQEARLRCSPMKGHSHVYWYRQLPEEGLKFMVYLQKENIIDESGMPKERFSAEFPKEGPSILRIQQVVRGDSAAYFCASSYRTGHTGELFFGEGSRLTVL.

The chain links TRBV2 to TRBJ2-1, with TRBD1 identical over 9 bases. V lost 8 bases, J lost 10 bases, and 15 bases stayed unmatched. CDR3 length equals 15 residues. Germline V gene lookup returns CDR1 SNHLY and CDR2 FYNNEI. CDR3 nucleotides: TGTGCCAGCCGGAGAGACAGGGGGGGTGGTTTGGAGCAGTTCTTC. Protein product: CASRRDRGGGLEQFF.

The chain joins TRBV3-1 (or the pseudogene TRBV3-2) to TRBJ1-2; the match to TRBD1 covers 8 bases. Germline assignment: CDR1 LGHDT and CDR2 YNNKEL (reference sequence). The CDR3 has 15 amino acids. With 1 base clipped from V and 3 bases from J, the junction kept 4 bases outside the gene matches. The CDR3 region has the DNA TGTGCCAGCAGCCAAGGGTCAGGGGGCGACTATGGCTACACCTTC. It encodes CASSQGSGGDYGYTF.

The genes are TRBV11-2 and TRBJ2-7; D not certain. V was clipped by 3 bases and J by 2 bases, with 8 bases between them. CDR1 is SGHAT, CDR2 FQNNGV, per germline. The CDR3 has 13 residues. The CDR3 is CASSFGFTYEQYF. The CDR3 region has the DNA TGTGCCAGCAGCTTCGGGTTCACCTACGAGCAGTACTTC.

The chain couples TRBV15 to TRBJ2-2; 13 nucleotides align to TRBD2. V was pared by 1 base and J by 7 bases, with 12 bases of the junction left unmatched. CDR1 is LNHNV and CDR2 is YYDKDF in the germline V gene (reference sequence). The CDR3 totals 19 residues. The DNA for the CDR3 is TGTGCCACCAGCAGAGGGAAAGGGACTAGCGGGATTCAGGTCGGGGAGCTGTTTTTT. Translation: CATSRGKGTSGIQVGELFF.

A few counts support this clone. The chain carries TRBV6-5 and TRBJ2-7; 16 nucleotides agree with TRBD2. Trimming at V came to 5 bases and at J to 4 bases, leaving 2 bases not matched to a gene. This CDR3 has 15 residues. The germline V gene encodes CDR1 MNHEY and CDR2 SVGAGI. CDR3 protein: CASSKGLAGGYEQYF. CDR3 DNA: TGTGCCAGCAGTAAGGGACTAGCGGGAGGGTACGAGCAGTACTTC.

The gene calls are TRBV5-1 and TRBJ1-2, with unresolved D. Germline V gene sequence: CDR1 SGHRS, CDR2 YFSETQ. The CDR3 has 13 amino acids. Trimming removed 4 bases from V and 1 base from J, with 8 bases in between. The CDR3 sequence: CASSPTGNYGYTF. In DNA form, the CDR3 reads TGCGCCAGCAGCCCAACCGGTAACTATGGCTACACCTTC.

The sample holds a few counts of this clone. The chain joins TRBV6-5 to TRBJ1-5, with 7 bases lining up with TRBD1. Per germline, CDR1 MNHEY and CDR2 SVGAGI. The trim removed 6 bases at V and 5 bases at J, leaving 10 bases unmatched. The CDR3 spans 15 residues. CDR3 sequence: CASRRQGTRDQPQHF. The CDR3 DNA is TGTGCCAGCAGAAGACAGGGAACAAGGGATCAGCCCCAGCATTTT.

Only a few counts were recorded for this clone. CDR3 region: CASSLVGGEQFF. The DNA for the CDR3 is TGTGCCAGCAGCTTGGTGGGAGGTGAGCAGTTCTTC. V is TRBV7-3 and J is TRBJ2-1, with a tentative D call TRBD2 (6 bases). Deletions cut 3 bases from V and 9 bases from J, with 9 bases between. CDR3 length: 12 residues. Germline-derived CDR1 and CDR2 are SGHTA and FQGTGA.

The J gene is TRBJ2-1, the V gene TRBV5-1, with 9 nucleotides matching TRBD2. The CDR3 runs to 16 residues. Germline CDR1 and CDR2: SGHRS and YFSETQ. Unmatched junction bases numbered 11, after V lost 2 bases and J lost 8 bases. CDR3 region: CASSLISGRPGDEQFF. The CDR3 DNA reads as TGCGCCAGCAGCTTAATTAGCGGGAGACCGGGGGATGAGCAGTTCTTC.

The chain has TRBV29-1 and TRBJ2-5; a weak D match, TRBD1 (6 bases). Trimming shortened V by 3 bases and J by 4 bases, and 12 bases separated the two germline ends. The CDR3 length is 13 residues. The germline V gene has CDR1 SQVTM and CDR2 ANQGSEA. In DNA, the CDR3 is TGCAGCGTTGATGGTCCCAGGGGAGAGACCCAGTACTTC. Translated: CSVDGPRGETQYF. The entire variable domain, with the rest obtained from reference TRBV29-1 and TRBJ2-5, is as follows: SAVISQKPSRDICQRGTSLTIQCQVDSQVTMMFWYRQQPGQSLTLIATANQGSEATYESGFVIDKFPISRPNLTFSTLTVSNMSPEDSSIYLCSVDGPRGETQYFGPGTRLLVL.

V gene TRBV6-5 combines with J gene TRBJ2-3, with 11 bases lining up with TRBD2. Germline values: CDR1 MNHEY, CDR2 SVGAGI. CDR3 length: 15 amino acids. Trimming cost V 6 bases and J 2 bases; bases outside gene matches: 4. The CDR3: CASRGTSGPTDTQYF. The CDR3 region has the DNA TGTGCCAGCAGAGGGACTAGCGGACCCACAGATACGCAGTATTTT.

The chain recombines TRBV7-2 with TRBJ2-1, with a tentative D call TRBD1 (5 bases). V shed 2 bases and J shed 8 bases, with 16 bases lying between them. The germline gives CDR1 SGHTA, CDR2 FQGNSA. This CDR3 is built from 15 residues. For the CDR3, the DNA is TGTGCCAGCAGCTTAACTTCAGACCAGGGCTATGAGCAGTTCTTC. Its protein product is CASSLTSDQGYEQFF. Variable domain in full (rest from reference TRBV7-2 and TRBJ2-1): GAGVSQSPSNKVTEKGKDVELRCDPISGHTALYWYRQSLGQGLEFLIYFQGNSAPDKSGLPSDRFSAERTGGSVSTLTIQRTQQEDSAVYLCASSLTSDQGYEQFFGPGTRLTVL.

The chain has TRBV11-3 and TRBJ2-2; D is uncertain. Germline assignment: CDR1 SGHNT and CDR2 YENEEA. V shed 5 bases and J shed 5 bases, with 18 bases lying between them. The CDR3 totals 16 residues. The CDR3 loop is CASSRSGGVGTGELFF. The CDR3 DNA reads TGTGCCAGCAGCCGTAGTGGCGGAGTCGGGACCGGGGAGCTGTTTTTT. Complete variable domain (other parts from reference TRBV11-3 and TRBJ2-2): EAGVVQSPRYKIIEKKQPVAFWCNPISGHNTLYWYLQNLGQGPELLIRYENEEAVDDSQLPKDRFSAERLKGVDSTLKIQPAELGDSAVYLCASSRSGGVGTGELFFGEGSRLTVL.

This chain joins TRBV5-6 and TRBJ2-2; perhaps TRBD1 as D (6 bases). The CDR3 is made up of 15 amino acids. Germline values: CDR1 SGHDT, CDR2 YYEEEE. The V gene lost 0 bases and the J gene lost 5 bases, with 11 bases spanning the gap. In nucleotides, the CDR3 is TGTGCCAGCAGCTTGGGGGCTAGGGGGACCGGGGAGCTGTTTTTT. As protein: CASSLGARGTGELFF.

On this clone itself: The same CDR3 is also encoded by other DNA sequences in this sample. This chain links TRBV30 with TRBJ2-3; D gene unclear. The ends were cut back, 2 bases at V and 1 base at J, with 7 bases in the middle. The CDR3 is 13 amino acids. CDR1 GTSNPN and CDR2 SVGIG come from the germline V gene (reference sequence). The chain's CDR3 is CAWSPRGTDTQYF. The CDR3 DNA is TGTGCCTGGAGTCCCCGGGGCACAGATACGCAGTATTTT. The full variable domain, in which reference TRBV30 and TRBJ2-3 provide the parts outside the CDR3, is SQTIHQWPATLVQPVGSPLSLECTVEGTSNPNLYWYRQAAGRGLQLLFYSVGIGQISSEVPQNLSASRPQDRQFILSSKKLLLSDSGFYLCAWSPRGTDTQYFGPGTRLTVL.

The chain's CDR3 is CASSGRTGREQYF. The CDR3 coding sequence is TGTGCCAGCAGCGGCCGGACAGGGCGGGAGCAGTACTTC. V gene TRBV11-3 combines with J gene TRBJ2-7; TRBD1 matches at 8 bases. CDR1 is SGHNT, CDR2 YENEEA, per germline. The CDR3 has 13 amino acids. Trimming at V came to 5 bases and at J to 7 bases, leaving 7 bases not matched to a gene.

The CDR3 spells CASSLRTGKPDTQYF. The DNA for the CDR3 is TGTGCCAGCAGCCTCCGGACAGGGAAGCCAGATACGCAGTATTTT. V gene TRBV6-2 or TRBV6-3 combines with J gene TRBJ2-3; 8 nucleotides agree with TRBD1. CDR3 length: 15 amino acids. The junction had 9 bases not matched to a gene; V was cut back by 6 bases and J by 4 bases. The germline gives CDR1 MNHEY, CDR2 SVGEGT.

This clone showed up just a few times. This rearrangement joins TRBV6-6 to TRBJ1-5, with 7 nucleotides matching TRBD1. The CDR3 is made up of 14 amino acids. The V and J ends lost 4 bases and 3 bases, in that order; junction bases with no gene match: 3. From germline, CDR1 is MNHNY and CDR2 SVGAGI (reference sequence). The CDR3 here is CASSSTGNNQPQHF. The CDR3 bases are TGTGCCAGCAGTTCGACAGGGAACAATCAGCCCCAGCATTTT.

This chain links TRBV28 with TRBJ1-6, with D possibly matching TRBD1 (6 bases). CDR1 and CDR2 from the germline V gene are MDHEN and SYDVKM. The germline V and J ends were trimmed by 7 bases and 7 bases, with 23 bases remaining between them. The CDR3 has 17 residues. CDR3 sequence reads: CASNFERTAWPNSPLHF. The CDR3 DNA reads TGTGCCAGCAACTTCGAGAGGACAGCCTGGCCGAATTCACCCCTCCACTTT.

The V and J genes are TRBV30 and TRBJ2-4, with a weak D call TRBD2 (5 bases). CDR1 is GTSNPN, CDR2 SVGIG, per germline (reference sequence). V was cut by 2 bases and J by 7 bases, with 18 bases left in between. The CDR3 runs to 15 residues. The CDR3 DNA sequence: TGTGCCTGGAGTACTCTTGATAGGGAGAGGAACATTCAGTACTTC. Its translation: CAWSTLDRERNIQYF.

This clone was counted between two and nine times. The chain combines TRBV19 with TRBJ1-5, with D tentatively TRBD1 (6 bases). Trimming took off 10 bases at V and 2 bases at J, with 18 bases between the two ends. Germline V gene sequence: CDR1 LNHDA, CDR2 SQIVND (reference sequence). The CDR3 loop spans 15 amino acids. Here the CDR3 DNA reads TGTGCCACTCAAGGGGGGGGCTTAGGCAATCAGCCCCAGCATTTT. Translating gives CATQGGGLGNQPQHF.

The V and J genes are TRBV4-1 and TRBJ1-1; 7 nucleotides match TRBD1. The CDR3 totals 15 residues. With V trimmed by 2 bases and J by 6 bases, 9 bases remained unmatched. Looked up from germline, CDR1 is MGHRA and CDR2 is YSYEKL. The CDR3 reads CASSQSRNRGSEAFF. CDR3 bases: TGCGCCAGCAGCCAAAGCCGGAACAGGGGCTCTGAAGCTTTCTTT.

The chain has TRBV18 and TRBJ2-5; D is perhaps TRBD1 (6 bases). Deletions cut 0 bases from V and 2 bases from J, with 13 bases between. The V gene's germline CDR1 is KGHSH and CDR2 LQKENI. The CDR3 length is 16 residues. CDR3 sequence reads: CASSPPIWTEQETQYF. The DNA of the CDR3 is TGTGCCAGCTCACCACCGATCTGGACAGAGCAAGAGACCCAGTACTTC.

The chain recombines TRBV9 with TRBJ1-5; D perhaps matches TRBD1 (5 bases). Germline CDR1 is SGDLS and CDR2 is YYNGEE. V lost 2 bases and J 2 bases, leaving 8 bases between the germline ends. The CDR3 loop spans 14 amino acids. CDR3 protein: CASSVQGGNQPQHF. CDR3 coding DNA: TGTGCCAGCAGCGTCCAGGGTGGCAATCAGCCCCAGCATTTT. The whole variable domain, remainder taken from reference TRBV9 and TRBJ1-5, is DSGVTQTPKHLITATGQRVTLRCSPRSGDLSVYWYQQSLDQGLQFLIQYYNGEERAKGNILERFSAQQFPDLHSELNLSSLELGDSALYFCASSVQGGNQPQHFGDGTRLSIL.

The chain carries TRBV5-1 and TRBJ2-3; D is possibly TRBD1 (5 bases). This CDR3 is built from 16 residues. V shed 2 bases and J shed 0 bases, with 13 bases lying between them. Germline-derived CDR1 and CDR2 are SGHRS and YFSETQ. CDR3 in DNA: TGCGCCAGCAGCTTTTCAGGGCACCCTAGCACAGATACGCAGTATTTT. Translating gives CASSFSGHPSTDTQYF.

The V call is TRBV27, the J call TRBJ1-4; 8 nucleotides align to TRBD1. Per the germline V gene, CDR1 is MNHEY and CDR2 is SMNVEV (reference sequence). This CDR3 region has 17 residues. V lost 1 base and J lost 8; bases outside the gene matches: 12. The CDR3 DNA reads TGTGCCAGCAGTTTATTGAAGGATGGCAGGGGGCTAGAAAAACTGTTTTTT. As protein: CASSLLKDGRGLEKLFF. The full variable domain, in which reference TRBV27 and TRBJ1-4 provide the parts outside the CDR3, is EAQVTQNPRYLITVTGKKLTVTCSQNMNHEYMSWYRQDPGLGLRQIYYSMNVEVTDKGDVPEGYKVSRKEKRNFPLILESPSPNQTSLYFCASSLLKDGRGLEKLFFGSGTQLSVL.

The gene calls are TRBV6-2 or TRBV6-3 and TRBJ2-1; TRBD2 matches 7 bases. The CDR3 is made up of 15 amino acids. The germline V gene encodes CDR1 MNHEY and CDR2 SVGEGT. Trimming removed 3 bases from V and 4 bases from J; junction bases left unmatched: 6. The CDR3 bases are TGTGCCAGCAGTTATACGGGAGGACCTTACAATGAGCAGTTCTTC. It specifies CASSYTGGPYNEQFF.

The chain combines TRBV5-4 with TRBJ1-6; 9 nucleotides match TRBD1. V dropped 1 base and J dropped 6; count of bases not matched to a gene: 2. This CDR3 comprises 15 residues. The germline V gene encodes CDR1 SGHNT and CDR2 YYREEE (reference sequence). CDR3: CASSLQTGGNSPLHF. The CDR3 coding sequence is TGTGCCAGCAGCTTGCAGACAGGGGGTAATTCACCCCTCCACTTT.